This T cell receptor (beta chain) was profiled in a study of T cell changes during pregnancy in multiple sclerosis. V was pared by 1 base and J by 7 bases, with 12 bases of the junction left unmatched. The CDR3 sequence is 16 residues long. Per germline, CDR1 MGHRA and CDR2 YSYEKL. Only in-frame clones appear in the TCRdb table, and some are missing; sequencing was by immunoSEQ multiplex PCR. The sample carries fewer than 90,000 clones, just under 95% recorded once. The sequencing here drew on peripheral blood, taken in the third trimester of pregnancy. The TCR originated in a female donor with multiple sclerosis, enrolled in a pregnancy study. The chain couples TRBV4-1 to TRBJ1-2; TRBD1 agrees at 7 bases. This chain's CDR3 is CASSQGAPGQRIGYTF. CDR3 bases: TGCGCCAGCAGCCAAGGGGCCCCGGGACAGAGAATTGGCTACACCTTC.